Listed below are T cell receptor beta chains from one sample, sequenced in a study of cytomegalovirus exposure and HLA in healthy donors. The repertoire was sequenced with immunoSEQ multiplex PCR; TCRdb's copy has only in-frame clones and lacks some. Counted here are about 120,000 clones, 76% occurring once; the ten biggest clones make up around 10%. The sequenced sample consisted of PBMCs. The receptors derive from a woman aged 40 to 50 in good health and CMV-seropositive. The CDR3 runs from the conserved cysteine through the conserved F or W. The D gene is left open where the match is weak. Clone size is shown for a subset of rows, as once, few, many or a class of expanded clone.

v_gene	j_gene	abundance	d_gene	CDR3nt	CDR3aa
TRBV30	TRBJ1-2	NA	NA	TGTGCCTGGCGGGGGAGTCAGGGTGGCTACACCTTC	CAWRGSQGGYTF
TRBV27	TRBJ2-3	NA	TRBD2	TGTGCCAGCTCCCGGATCGGGGGGGCCACAGATACGCAGTATTTT	CASSRIGGATDTQYF
TRBV7-2	TRBJ2-3	NA	NA	TGTGCCAGCAGCTTATCTGCGGGCACAGATACGCAGTATTTT	CASSLSAGTDTQYF
TRBV5-1	TRBJ1-3	NA	TRBD1	TGCGCCAGCAGCAACCGGACAGGGGCAGGAAACACCATATATTTT	CASSNRTGAGNTIYF
TRBV30	TRBJ1-4	NA	NA	TGTGCCTGGAGACGCCGGGGGGTCGAAAAACTGTTTTTT	CAWRRRGVEKLFF
TRBV6-1	TRBJ1-6	NA	NA	TGTGCCAGCAGTGTGCCGCCGTGGGGGGGTAATTCACCCCTCCACTTT	CASSVPPWGGNSPLHF
TRBV7-9	TRBJ2-6	NA	NA	TGTGCCAGCAGCGTTGACAGGACTGGGGCCAACGTCCTGACTTTC	CASSVDRTGANVLTF
TRBV30	TRBJ1-1	NA	TRBD1	TGTGCCTGGAGTCCGGACAGGGTCGTGGCTTTCTTT	CAWSPDRVVAFF
TRBV7-8	TRBJ2-1	NA	TRBD2	TGTGCCAGCAGCTTAAACGGGGGGGTCTCCTACAATGAGCAGTTCTTC	CASSLNGGVSYNEQFF
TRBV6-6	TRBJ1-4	few	NA	TGTGCCAGCAGTCGACAGCAGGAAAAACTGTTTTTT	CASSRQQEKLFF
TRBV7-9	TRBJ1-2	NA	TRBD1	TGTGCCAGCAGCTTATACGGACAGGGAAATAGCTACACCTTC	CASSLYGQGNSYTF